One sample yielded the 10 T cell receptor beta chains listed below, sequenced in a study of blood T cell repertoires in COVID-19. Only in-frame clones appear in the TCRdb table, and some are missing; sequencing was by immunoSEQ multiplex PCR. The sample contains fewer than 100,000 clones, approximately 85% of which appear only once. The sequencing input was peripheral blood. The source is a man aged 55 to 70 with acute or convalescent COVID-19.

V usage is TRBV27 and J usage is TRBJ1-2; TRBD1 is a possible D gene (5 bases). Germline V gene sequence: CDR1 MNHEY, CDR2 SMNVEV (reference sequence). This CDR3 has 13 residues. V was trimmed by 3 bases and J by 6 bases, leaving 11 bases between them. The CDR3 DNA reads as TGTGCCAGCAGTTTTGTTGGGGGGGATGGCTACACCTTC. It codes for CASSFVGGDGYTF.

The sample holds a few counts of this clone. The chain links TRBV6-1 to TRBJ2-7; 11 bases fit TRBD1. V shed 3 bases, J shed 2 bases, and the junction held 3 bases outside the gene matches. CDR1 and CDR2 (germline): MNHNS, SASEGT. The CDR3 spans 15 residues. The CDR3 sequence: CASSDLGQGAYEQYF. CDR3 DNA: TGTGCCAGCAGTGATTTGGGACAGGGGGCCTACGAGCAGTACTTC.

The rearrangement uses TRBV7-3 and TRBJ2-1; D uncertain. Germline V gene lookup returns CDR1 SGHTA and CDR2 FQGTGA. V was shortened by 5 bases and J by 6 bases, with 14 bases between the two germline ends. The CDR3 spans 14 residues. CDR3 amino acids: CASSLLYSPNEQFF. CDR3 nucleotide sequence: TGTGCCAGCAGCCTATTATATTCCCCCAATGAGCAGTTCTTC.

The rearrangement uses TRBV2 and TRBJ1-2; D remains unclear. This CDR3 region has 12 residues. Germline V gene lookup returns CDR1 SNHLY and CDR2 FYNNEI. Trimming removed 6 bases at V and 6 bases at J, with 11 bases between. CDR3 DNA: TGTGCCAGCAGCCTCAGACGGGATGGCTACACCTTC. Protein product: CASSLRRDGYTF.

The chain joins TRBV2 to TRBJ2-2; 9 nucleotides line up with TRBD1. Germline assignment: CDR1 SNHLY and CDR2 FYNNEI. This CDR3 has 14 residues. The trim removed 6 bases at V and 7 bases at J, leaving 6 bases unmatched. CDR3 protein: CASSRDRDHGELFF. The CDR3 DNA follows: TGTGCCAGCAGCCGGGACAGGGATCACGGGGAGCTGTTTTTT.

The V call is TRBV4-2, the J call TRBJ1-2; the match to TRBD1 covers 11 bases. Looked up from germline, CDR1 is LGHNA and CDR2 is YNFKEQ. With V trimmed by 3 bases and J by 7 bases, 7 bases remained unmatched. The CDR3 spans 15 residues. In nucleotides, the CDR3 is TGTGCCAGCAGCCACCACCGAGGACAGGGGGCTGGCTACACCTTC. Translating gives CASSHHRGQGAGYTF.

The chain has TRBV28 and TRBJ2-2, with D maybe TRBD1 (5 bases). The CDR3 is made up of 16 amino acids. V was clipped by 4 bases and J by 1 base, with 13 bases between them. The germline gives CDR1 MDHEN, CDR2 SYDVKM. The CDR3 loop reads CASSSSGLGNTGELFF. CDR3 sequence (DNA): TGTGCCAGCAGTTCTTCAGGGCTAGGGAACACCGGGGAGCTGTTTTTT.

The V and J genes are TRBV14 and TRBJ2-1; the D gene is possibly TRBD1 (5 bases). Germline assignment: CDR1 SGHDN and CDR2 FVKESK. CDR3 size: 16 residues. V was pared by 3 bases and J by 4 bases, with 16 bases between. DNA for the CDR3: TGTGCCAGCAGCCAGGGTTCGGACACCTTGTACAATGAGCAGTTCTTC. Translating gives CASSQGSDTLYNEQFF.

Comments on this clone: Its ends do not fully match the called genes, so a read error is possible. The V gene is TRBV3-1 (or the pseudogene TRBV3-2), the J gene TRBJ2-1, with TRBD1 identical over 8 bases. The CDR3 contains 12 residues. Germline V lookup: CDR1 LGHDT, CDR2 YNNKEL (reference sequence). CDR3 protein: CASSPTGGICIF. CDR3 DNA: TGTGCCAGCAGCCCTACAGGGGGTATATGTATCTTC.

This clone was recorded once. This rearrangement joins TRBV24-1 to TRBJ1-1; a possible D gene is TRBD1 (6 bases). The CDR3 contains 15 residues. Germline-derived CDR1 and CDR2 are KGHDR and SFDVKD. Between the trimmed V and J ends, which lost 1 base and 0 bases, there was a span of 8 bases. The chain's CDR3 is CATSDLQGMNTEAFF. CDR3 DNA sequence: TGTGCCACCAGTGATTTACAGGGCATGAACACTGAAGCTTTCTTT.